The clone carrying this T cell receptor (beta chain) occurred a few times. Its antigen is unknown. Sequenced with the Oncomine TCR Beta short-read assay was DNA taken from cultured CD4+ T cells. TCRdb re-analysed the PCR reads in MiXCR, keeping a single row per CDR3 protein. The profile shows around 10,000 distinct CDR3 sequences, just under 50% of them singletons. The sample originates from a study of vaccination and CD4 T cells after COVID-19. Study-wide context: The convalescent group had six males, four females, seven Caucasians, two Asians, one multiracial. For control cultures, the treatment was a CEFX pool, an HIV-1 Nef pool, or no peptide.

As for treatment: approximately nine-day PBMC culture with coronavirus spike peptide pools or control peptides (ViraFEST assay). T cells were expanded with peptide pools, and expanded clonotypes were identified by TCR sequencing. Positive PCR results dated from March to December 2020, before the US Alpha, Beta and Delta variants. J lost 3 bases, V lost 3 bases, and 12 bases had no gene match. Germline-derived CDR1 and CDR2 are MDHEN and SYDVKM. The CDR3 covers 18 residues. The material sequenced was CD4+ T cells from blood, cultured in vitro. The source of this sequence is a human donor who had recovered from COVID-19. This chain joins TRBV28 and TRBJ1-5; TRBD1 agrees at 9 bases. CDR3 bases: TGTGCCAGCAGTTTGGGCCGAGCACAGGGGGCCGTCAATCAGCCCCAGCATTTT. Encoded protein: CASSLGRAQGAVNQPQHF.